Below are 20 T cell receptor beta chains sequenced from a single sample in a study of tumor-infiltrating lymphocytes in primary liver carcinoma. Both blood RNA, taken from unsorted whole blood, and germline DNA were extracted. A constant-region primer primed TCR beta cDNA synthesis from roughly 520 ng of total RNA. ARM-PCR was slightly modified, and three nested multiplex PCR rounds with it gave rise to the TCR beta libraries. Primers for the first two PCR rounds were TRBV1-TRBV30 forward primers and a C-beta reverse primer (about 11 cycles per round). One entry per CDR3 protein results from TCRdb running MiXCR on the multiplex PCR reads. The sample holds some 320,000 distinct CDR3 sequences, approximately 65% seen once. Source material: peripheral blood. The source of these receptors is a man in his forties with primary liver carcinoma and hepatitis B virus infection.

This clonotype was found many times. The rearrangement joins TRBV6-2 or TRBV6-3 to TRBJ1-5, with 7 bases aligning to TRBD1. In germline, CDR1 is MNHEY, CDR2 SVGEGT. V shed 7 bases and J 3 bases; nucleotides not matched to a gene: 3. The CDR3 covers 13 residues. The CDR3 sequence is CASIDRVNQPQHF. CDR3 nucleotides: TGTGCCAGCATCGACAGGGTCAATCAGCCCCAGCATTTT.

V is TRBV29-1 and J is TRBJ2-1, with D possibly being TRBD1 (7 bases). V lost 8 bases and J lost 2, with 16 bases in between. There are 14 residues in the CDR3. Germline V gives CDR1 SQVTM, CDR2 ANQGSEA. The CDR3 sequence: CSILRRGPYNEQFF. As DNA, the CDR3 is TGCAGCATATTGAGGAGGGGGCCCTACAATGAGCAGTTCTTC.

Worth noting for this clonotype: At one end the junction does not follow the germline gene, possibly because of a read error. The V and J genes are TRBV12-3 or TRBV12-4 and TRBJ2-5, with 8 bases matching TRBD2. The CDR3 is 14 amino acids. In nucleotides, the CDR3 is TGTGCCGGCACCCCACGGGGAGCGGGAGAGACCCAATACTTC. Its translation is CAGTPRGAGETQYF.

A remark on this clonotype: With a much larger clone just one base away, this may be a read error. The CDR3 region has the DNA TGTGCCAGCAGTTACGCCCAATCCTACAATGAGCAGTTCTTC. As protein: CASSYAQSYNEQFF. The chain joins TRBV6-2 or TRBV6-3 to TRBJ2-1; unclear D gene. Germline assignment: CDR1 MNHEY and CDR2 SVGEGT. The CDR3 totals 14 residues. Trimming cost V 2 bases and J 1 base, with 6 bases left between them.

This chain connects TRBV5-1 to TRBJ1-6; D remains ambiguous. V was shortened by 3 bases and J by 0 bases, with 13 bases between the two germline ends. The CDR3 runs 17 residues. Germline-derived CDR1 and CDR2 are SGHRS and YFSETQ. The CDR3 DNA follows: TGCGCCAGCAGCTACTCGGACGGGAGCTCCTATAATTCACCCCTCCACTTT. Translation gives CASSYSDGSSYNSPLHF.

Turning to this clonotype: Relative to the germline gene, one junction end is altered; a read error may explain this. The chain is built from TRBV10-2 and TRBJ2-5; D call uncertain. Looked up from germline, CDR1 is WSHSY and CDR2 is SAAADI. The CDR3 spans 12 residues. This chain's CDR3 is CASSHNQETQYF. The DNA of the CDR3 is TGCGCCAGCAGTCACAACCAAGAGACTCAGTACTTC.

The table lists this clonotype with a few counts. The chain has TRBV5-1 and TRBJ1-3; possibly TRBD1 for D (5 bases). The CDR3 totals 12 residues. The germline gives CDR1 SGHRS, CDR2 YFSETQ. Trimming shortened V by 4 bases and J by 8 bases, and 10 bases separated the two germline ends. DNA of the CDR3: TGCGCCAGCAGCCCGGGAGGGGACACCATATATTTT. This sequence encodes CASSPGGDTIYF. Using reference TRBV5-1 and TRBJ1-3 for the parts outside the CDR3, the full variable domain is KAGVTQTPRYLIKTRGQQVTLSCSPISGHRSVSWYQQTPGQGLQFLFEYFSETQRNKGNFPGRFSGRQFSNSRSEMNVSTLELGDSALYLCASSPGGDTIYFGEGSWLTVV.

The rearrangement uses TRBV10-3 and TRBJ2-1, with D tentatively TRBD2 (6 bases). Germline V gene lookup returns CDR1 ENHRY and CDR2 SYGVKD. V dropped 2 bases and J dropped 14 bases, with 13 bases sitting between them. This CDR3 region has 12 residues. The CDR3 is CAISEGGIGEFF. CDR3 coding DNA: TGTGCCATCAGTGAGGGGGGGATAGGGGAGTTCTTC.

Note on this clonotype: This may be a read error: a much more frequent sequence differs by one nucleotide. The chain employs TRBV4-3 and TRBJ2-7, with TRBD1 as a possible D gene (5 bases). The CDR3 sequence is 13 residues long. Per germline, CDR1 LGHNA and CDR2 YSLEER. The CDR3 DNA follows: TGCACCAGCAGCCAAGGGGCCTCCTACGAGCAGTACTTC. Protein sequence: CTSSQGASYEQYF.

With respect to this clonotype: This may be a read error, as it is one base from a much larger clone. J is TRBJ2-1 and V is TRBV10-2; D perhaps matches TRBD2 (6 bases). The CDR3 covers 14 residues. CDR1 is WSHSY and CDR2 is SAAADI in the germline V gene. The CDR3 DNA is TGCGCCAGCAGTGACTGGGCGGGGACCAATGAGCAGCTCTTC. Translation: CASSDWAGTNEQLF.

For this clonotype: The CDR3 does not end in the conserved phenylalanine or tryptophan, so this is likely a read error. The V gene is TRBV5-1, the J gene TRBJ2-5; D may be TRBD1 or TRBD2 (7 bases each). The CDR3 is made up of 14 amino acids. CDR1 is SGHRS, CDR2 YFSETQ, per germline. V shed 6 bases and J shed 3 bases, with 15 bases lying between them. The CDR3 region is CASNGGTEEETQYL. The CDR3 DNA is TGCGCCAGCAACGGGGGGACAGAGGAAGAGACCCAGTACCTC.

This clonotype was found many times. The chain is built from TRBV7-9 and TRBJ2-2; D not resolved. The CDR3 totals 13 residues. V shed 3 bases and J shed 3 bases, with 5 bases lying between them. Germline V gives CDR1 SEHNR, CDR2 FQNEAQ (reference sequence). The CDR3 bases are TGTGCCAGCAGCTTGGTAGACACCGGGGAGCTGTTTTTT. Translating it yields CASSLVDTGELFF.

This chain joins TRBV2 and TRBJ2-7, with D unclear. V lost 4 bases, J lost 6 bases, and 13 bases lay in between. The CDR3 consists of 13 residues. Germline V gene lookup returns CDR1 SNHLY and CDR2 FYNNEI. The CDR3 bases are TGTGCCAGCAGTGCTCCGGGCAAGGGCGAGCAGTACTTC. It specifies CASSAPGKGEQYF.

The chain combines TRBV2 with TRBJ2-5, with D unresolved. Germline CDR1 and CDR2: SNHLY and FYNNEI. There are 13 residues in the CDR3. Trimming stripped 2 bases from V and 5 bases from J, with 9 bases between. The CDR3 here is CASSEQGDETQYF. The CDR3 DNA sequence: TGTGCCAGCAGTGAACAAGGTGACGAGACCCAGTACTTC.

As for this clonotype: One end of the junction is discordant with germline, which a read error may explain. The chain has TRBV11-2 and TRBJ2-7; D is unresolved. There are 13 residues in the CDR3. CDR1 is SGHAT, CDR2 FQNNGV, per germline. Here the CDR3 DNA reads TGTACCAGCAGCTTAGGTGCCGAGTACGAGCAATACTTC. It translates to CTSSLGAEYEQYF.

This clonotype was picked up many times. The chain carries TRBV12-3 or TRBV12-4 and TRBJ2-1; 8 bases align to TRBD2. The CDR3 length is 15 residues. V gave up 8 bases and J gave up 8 bases; unmatched junction bases: 14. CDR3 nucleotide sequence: TGTGCCAGCCTCCTCGGGGGGGTGGTAAACGATGAGCAGTTCTTC. Protein product: CASLLGGVVNDEQFF.

Details on this clonotype: One end of the junction does not line up with germline, which may come from a read error. The chain couples TRBV5-5 to TRBJ2-7, with a weak D call TRBD2 (7 bases). The CDR3 runs to 16 residues. CDR1 and CDR2 (germline): SGHKS, YYEKEE (reference sequence). The CDR3 DNA is TGTGCCAGCAGCTTTGGGGGCCGGGGGGTATCCTACGAGCAGTGCTTC. Amino acid sequence: CASSFGGRGVSYEQCF.

In this sample, this clonotype turned up once. Mismatch with germline at one junction end may stem from a read error. J is TRBJ2-7 and V is TRBV4-1, with TRBD2 as a possible D gene (5 bases). The germline gives CDR1 MGHRA, CDR2 YSYEKL. The CDR3 spans 16 residues. CDR3 protein: CSSSQDFSAGGGEQYF. CDR3 bases: TGCTCCAGCAGCCAAGATTTTTCGGCAGGAGGAGGCGAGCAGTACTTC.

Points on this clonotype: One end of the junction does not line up with germline, which may come from a read error. CDR3 amino acids: CASSPSFRRADQPQHF. CDR3 bases: TGTGCTAGCAGTCCAAGCTTCCGGAGGGCCGATCAGCCCCAGCATTTT. The chain employs TRBV6-5 and TRBJ1-5, with D unclear. Germline CDR1 and CDR2: MNHEY and SVGAGI. CDR3 length equals 16 residues.

The chain uses TRBV28 and TRBJ2-7; D perhaps matches TRBD2 (6 bases). This CDR3 has 15 residues. Germline values: CDR1 MDHEN, CDR2 SYDVKM. V was pared by 10 bases and J by 6 bases, with 25 bases between. The CDR3 nucleotides are TGTGCCAACAGGCGGGACTCACCGGATTCTGGCGAGCAGTACTTC. Amino acid sequence: CANRRDSPDSGEQYF.